This T cell receptor (beta chain) is drawn from a study of T cells in Graves' hyperthyroidism and ophthalmopathy. Germline CDR1 is MNHEY and CDR2 is SVGEGT. The CDR3 runs to 14 residues. The V end lost 6 bases, the J end lost 1 base, and 12 bases lay between the germline ends. In making diagnoses, clinical symptoms, serum thyroxine and TRAb, thyroid ultrasound and orbital computed tomography were all used. This clonotype was recorded a few times. Its antigen is still unknown. What was amplified from RNA transcripts were TCR beta CDR3 regions. First-round RT-PCR targeting the TCR CDR3 was performed with the HTBI primer set. From the multiplex PCR reads, TCRdb called clonotypes with MiXCR, one entry per CDR3 protein. The data contain 500,000 to 550,000 distinct CDR3 sequences, roughly 21% of them singletons. General observations from the study: Most expanded thyroid clonotypes above 0.001 recurred in blood.

The TCR sequence derives from a man aged 40-49 years with Graves' ophthalmopathy. The sample was blood. The V gene is TRBV6-2 or TRBV6-3, the J gene TRBJ2-5; D not resolved. The CDR3 loop is CASSDGRCQETQYF. Here the CDR3 DNA reads TGTGCCAGCAGCGACGGCAGGTGCCAAGAGACCCAGTACTTC.